Listed below are T cell receptor beta chains from one sample, sequenced in a study of post-analysis software for immune sequencing data. In TCRdb, the PCR reads were re-called with MiXCR into one record per CDR3 protein. The data contain about 540,000 distinct CDR3 sequences, roughly 34% of them singletons. Input material: blood. Receptors were obtained from a girl aged 2-17 years with multiple sclerosis. Both conserved end residues are part of each CDR3. D genes are given only for firm matches. Some rows have no size entry. The others give once, few or many, or a class for an expanded clone.

V,J,D,length,size,DNA,CDR3
TRBV14,TRBJ2-5,NA,13,NA,TGTGCCAGCAGCCGAGCACACCAAGAGACCCAGTACTTC,CASSRAHQETQYF
TRBV6-1,TRBJ2-7,TRBD2,13,few,TGTGCCGGCAGTTCGGGACTAGCCTACGAGCAGTACTTC,CAGSSGLAYEQYF
TRBV10-1,TRBJ2-1,TRBD2,16,NA,TGCGCCAGCAGTGAGTCGCCTAGCGGGGGGCCCCTCGAGCAGTTCTTC,CASSESPSGGPLEQFF
TRBV11-2,TRBJ2-1,NA,15,NA,TGTGCCAGCAGCTACCCAACGGGAACTAGGTATGAGCAGTTCTTC,CASSYPTGTRYEQFF
TRBV12-3/TRBV12-4,TRBJ2-5,NA,13,NA,TGTGCCAGCAGTTTACACCTGGGGGAGACCCAGTACTTC,CASSLHLGETQYF
TRBV20-1,TRBJ1-1,NA,14,few,TGCAGTGCTAGACAGGTACGGATGAACACTGAAGCTTTCTTT,CSARQVRMNTEAFF
TRBV7-3,TRBJ2-6,NA,15,few,TGTGCCGGCAGCTTAATGGGGGCCGGGGCCAACGTCCTGACTTTC,CAGSLMGAGANVLTF
TRBV10-2,TRBJ2-5,NA,14,NA,TGCGCCAGCAGTGTGGGGAGGAGCCAAGAGACCCAGTACTTC,CASSVGRSQETQYF
TRBV3-1,TRBJ2-1,NA,13,few,TGTGCCAGCAGCCAAGTTACCACCAATGAGCAGTTCTTC,CASSQVTTNEQFF
TRBV4-2,TRBJ1-1,NA,15,NA,TGTGCCAGCAGCCAAGATGGGGGGATGAACACTGAAGCTTTCTTT,CASSQDGGMNTEAFF
TRBV11-2,TRBJ2-1,NA,17,NA,TGTGCCAGCAGCTCCACATCCAGACTAGGTTCCTACAATGAGCAGTTCTTC,CASSSTSRLGSYNEQFF
TRBV7-2,TRBJ1-2,NA,13,NA,TGTGCCAGCAGCTTAGGACAGGAGGGTGGCTACACCTTC,CASSLGQEGGYTF
TRBV7-3,TRBJ1-5,NA,13,few,TGTGCCAGCAGCTTTGGTCCCAATCAGCCCCAGCATTTT,CASSFGPNQPQHF
TRBV4-1,TRBJ2-2,TRBD1,16,NA,TGCGCCAGCAGCCACGGACAGGAAAGCGGAACCGGGGAGCTGTTTTTT,CASSHGQESGTGELFF
TRBV20-1,TRBJ1-1,NA,14,NA,TGCAGTGCTAGAGATCTCGGCAGGGGCGCTGAAGCTTTCTTT,CSARDLGRGAEAFF
TRBV6-5,TRBJ2-7,NA,11,many,TGTGCCAGCAGTTTCGCCTACGAGCAGTACTTC,CASSFAYEQYF
TRBV6-2/TRBV6-3,TRBJ2-1,NA,16,few,TGTGCCAGCAGTTACCCACGAAGGACCCGGTACAATGAGCAGTTCTTC,CASSYPRRTRYNEQFF
TRBV20-1,TRBJ1-6,TRBD1,17,NA,TGCAGTGCCCGTGGACAGGGGGCGAGCTCCTATAATTCACCCCTCCACTTT,CSARGQGASSYNSPLHF
TRBV20-1,TRBJ2-5,NA,15,NA,TGCAGTGTCTATGTAGTGCCCCGGAGCCAAGAGACCCAGTACTTC,CSVYVVPRSQETQYF
TRBV29-1,TRBJ2-5,NA,13,few,TGCAGCGTTGAAGATAGTCCGGTTGAGACCCAGTACTTC,CSVEDSPVETQYF
TRBV4-1,TRBJ1-2,NA,15,NA,TGCGCCAGCAGCCTTGAGAAGGGGCGGCTCCCTGGCTACACCTTC,CASSLEKGRLPGYTF
TRBV29-1,TRBJ2-4,NA,15,few,TGCAGCGTTGGGGCAGGGGCTCTACACCAAAACATTCAGTACTTC,CSVGAGALHQNIQYF
TRBV9,TRBJ2-5,NA,14,NA,TGTGCCAGCAGCGTAGTGTCGGGAGCGGAGACCCAGTACTTC,CASSVVSGAETQYF
TRBV7-2,TRBJ2-5,TRBD1,15,NA,TGTGCCAGCAGCGACAGGGGGCGGAGGGAAGAGACCCAGTACTTC,CASSDRGRREETQYF
TRBV5-1,TRBJ2-3,NA,13,NA,TGCGCCAGCAGCTTTACAGCCCCAGATACGCAGTATTTT,CASSFTAPDTQYF
TRBV5-1,TRBJ2-5,TRBD2,15,many,TGCGCCAGCAGCTGGGGGACTAGCGGGGAAGAGACCCAGTACTTC,CASSWGTSGEETQYF
TRBV27,TRBJ2-1,TRBD2,16,NA,TGTGCCAGCAGTTTAAGAGCGGGGGGACTATACAATGAGCGGTTCTTC,CASSLRAGGLYNERFF
TRBV28,TRBJ2-1,NA,13,once,TGTGCCAGCAGTTTCCGAGCAAACAATGAGCAGTTCTTC,CASSFRANNEQFF
TRBV3-1,TRBJ1-6,NA,15,NA,TGTGCCAGCAGCCAAGATCGTGACGTCGGGGGCTCCCTCCACTTT,CASSQDRDVGGSLHF
TRBV10-3,TRBJ2-1,NA,15,NA,TGTGCCATCAGCGCCCCGGGGCACGGCTACAATGAGCGGTTCTTC,CAISAPGHGYNERFF
TRBV20-1,TRBJ1-2,NA,15,NA,TGCAGTGCTAGAGATCGAACAGGGAGTTGCTATGGCTACACCTTC,CSARDRTGSCYGYTF
TRBV7-2,TRBJ1-4,TRBD1,14,NA,TGTGCCAGCAGCCCAGGGGGCTGGAATGAAAAACTGTTTTTT,CASSPGGWNEKLFF